This TCR beta chain was sequenced for a study of HIV-infected patients and healthy controls. The trim removed 5 bases at V and 0 bases at J, leaving 5 bases unmatched. The CDR3 loop spans 18 amino acids. Germline CDR1 is MNHEY and CDR2 is SMNVEV (reference sequence). Whole-study findings and limits: CMV-associated CDR3s mostly grew nonsignificantly during therapy, while HIV-associated CDR3s declined significantly.

No cell fractionation was done, so the repertoire covers all unsorted peripheral blood T cells. The RNA source was a roughly 2.5 ml peripheral blood draw. cDNA was made from approximately 0.55 ug RNA using alpha and beta constant primers. Alpha and beta chain libraries were made separately by chain-specific third strand synthesis with multiplexing indices. Ligation attached cDNA to a 5' RACE adapter that carried a random hexamer and SP2 site. The library got P5 and P7 elements plus a second index, then an approximately 25-cycle PCR. TCRdb re-derived calls from the 5' RACE reads in MiXCR, one entry per CDR3 protein. This table holds some 13,000 distinct CDR3 sequences, about 9.8% found once. This clonotype was observed a handful of times. What it recognizes is unknown.

Material: blood. The chain combines TRBV27 with TRBJ2-1; 15 bases line up with TRBD2. This receptor was identified in an adult in good health. The CDR3, as DNA: TGTGCCAGCAGTCCGGGACTAGCGGGGGGACCCTCCTACAATGAGCAGTTCTTC. Protein: CASSPGLAGGPSYNEQFF.